This T cell receptor beta chain is drawn from a study of yellow fever vaccine responses in identical twins. Study results and limitations: Reported findings indicate that twins' vaccine T cell responses seemed partially convergent, partially personalized.

Remarks on this clonotype: Its antigen remains unknown.

One entry per CDR3 protein, called by TCRdb with MiXCR from the RT-PCR reads. The sample has about 13,000 distinct CDR3 sequences, 84% seen once. This CDR3 spans 13 amino acids. Germline V gene lookup returns CDR1 SGHNT and CDR2 YYREEE (reference sequence). V lost 4 bases and J 5 bases, leaving 12 bases between the germline ends. This sequence originates from a woman between 18 and 30 years old who received the yellow fever vaccine. The chain recombines TRBV5-4 with TRBJ1-1, with D perhaps TRBD1 (5 bases). The specimen was T cells from blood (PBMCs), unsorted or a sorted subset (not recorded which), collected before or after yellow fever vaccination (not recorded which). This CDR3 reads CASSPSRGTEAFF. As DNA, the CDR3 is TGTGCCAGCAGCCCCAGCCGGGGGACTGAAGCTTTCTTT.